This T cell receptor (beta chain) was profiled in a study of cytomegalovirus exposure and HLA in healthy donors. Remarks on this clone: What it recognizes is unknown.

This CDR3 spans 13 amino acids. Germline V gene data show CDR1 as SGHRS and CDR2 as YFSETQ. V was pared by 0 bases and J by 3 bases, with 6 bases between. General observations from the study: The investigators catalogued 150 to 200 TCR beta chains as cytomegalovirus-associated. Roughly uniform depth of sequencing across donors was assumed in presence/absence analyses.

The PCR ran on 60 Vbeta and 13 Jbeta primers. The repertoire was sequenced with immunoSEQ multiplex PCR; TCRdb's copy has only in-frame clones and lacks some. Of approximately 140,000 clones listed, 75% to 85% are singletons. The TCR originated in a man aged 45-65 years in good health and CMV-seropositive. The genes are TRBV5-1 and TRBJ2-5; D uncertain. Sequenced material: PBMCs. The CDR3 loop reads CASSLEPEETQYF. CDR3 DNA: TGCGCCAGCAGCTTGGAGCCTGAAGAGACCCAGTACTTC.